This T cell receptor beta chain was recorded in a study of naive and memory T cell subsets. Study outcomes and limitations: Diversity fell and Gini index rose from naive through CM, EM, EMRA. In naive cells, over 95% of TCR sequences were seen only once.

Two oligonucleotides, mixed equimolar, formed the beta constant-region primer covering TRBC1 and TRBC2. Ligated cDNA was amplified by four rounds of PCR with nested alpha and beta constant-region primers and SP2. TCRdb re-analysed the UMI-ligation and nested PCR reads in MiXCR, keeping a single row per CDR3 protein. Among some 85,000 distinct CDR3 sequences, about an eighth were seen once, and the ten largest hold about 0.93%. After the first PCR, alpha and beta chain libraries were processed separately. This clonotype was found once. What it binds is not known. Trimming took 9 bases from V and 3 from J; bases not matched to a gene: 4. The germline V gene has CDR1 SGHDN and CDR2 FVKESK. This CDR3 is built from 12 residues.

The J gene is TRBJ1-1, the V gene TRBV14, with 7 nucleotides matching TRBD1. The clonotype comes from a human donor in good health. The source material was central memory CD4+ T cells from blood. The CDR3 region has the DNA TGTGCCAGTAAGGGGACAGACACTGAAGCTTTCTTT. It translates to CASKGTDTEAFF.